The 4 T cell receptor beta chains reported below all come from one sample, sequenced in a study of cytomegalovirus exposure and HLA in healthy donors. The study ran its PCR with 60 Vbeta and 13 Jbeta primers. Sequencing was performed with immunoSEQ multiplex PCR; in TCRdb, only in-frame clones are kept and a portion is missing. The sample records fewer than 250,000 clones, approximately 80% being singletons. Sequenced input: PBMCs. These receptors were taken from a woman aged 45-65 years in good health and CMV-seropositive.

J is TRBJ2-1 and V is TRBV5-4, with 9 positions matching TRBD1. The V gene's germline CDR1 is SGHNT and CDR2 YYREEE (reference sequence). Unmatched junction bases numbered 5, after V lost 4 bases and J lost 6 bases. The CDR3 contains 14 residues. Written as DNA, the CDR3 is TGTGCCAGCAGCCTGGGGACAGGGAGCAATGAGCAGTTCTTC. It codes for CASSLGTGSNEQFF. Together with reference TRBV5-4 and TRBJ2-1, the CDR3 gives the full variable domain: ETGVTQSPTHLIKTRGQQVTLRCSSQSGHNTVSWYQQALGQGPQFIFQYYREEENGRGNFPPRFSGLQFPNYSSELNVNALELDDSALYLCASSLGTGSNEQFFGPGTRLTVL.

V is TRBV20-1 and J is TRBJ2-5, with TRBD2 matching over 7 bases. The CDR3 is made up of 11 amino acids. The V gene's germline CDR1 is DFQATT and CDR2 SNEGSKA (reference sequence). The V segment lost 1 base and the J segment 9 bases; nucleotides outside the gene matches: 2. The CDR3 loop reads CSARAGGSQYF. The CDR3 region has the DNA TGCAGTGCTAGAGCGGGGGGTTCCCAGTACTTC.

The chain has TRBV4-1 and TRBJ1-2; TRBD1 might be the D (6 bases). Germline CDR1 and CDR2: MGHRA and YSYEKL. The V gene lost 0 bases and the J gene lost 1 base, with 12 bases spanning the gap. The CDR3 spans 16 residues. The CDR3 DNA is TGCGCCAGCAGCCAAGATTATTCAGGGGATAACTATGGCTACACCTTC. It translates to CASSQDYSGDNYGYTF.

The J gene is TRBJ2-3, the V gene TRBV18; 9 bases align to TRBD1. V lost 6 bases, J lost 3 bases, and 10 bases stayed unmatched. The CDR3 has 16 amino acids. CDR1 is KGHSH and CDR2 is LQKENI in the germline V gene. CDR3 nucleotides: TGTGCCAGCTCCCAACAGGGGGCCCATCCTACAGATACGCAGTATTTT. Translated: CASSQQGAHPTDTQYF.